The sequence of this TCR beta chain was determined in a study of cytomegalovirus exposure and HLA in healthy donors. Clones were sequenced by immunoSEQ multiplex PCR, and TCRdb holds only the in-frame ones, with some missing. Seen here are about 110,000 clones, around 89% observed once, and the top ten hold roughly 2%. Findings and caveats of the study: In vitro experiments confirmed that a few CMV-associated chains were specific for CMV antigens.

Of note for this clone: No antigen is known for it.

This CDR3 is 14 amino acids long. V lost 1 base, J lost 4 bases, and 8 bases lay in between. Germline V CDR1 and CDR2: SNHLY, FYNNEI. The clonotype originates from a young woman in good health and CMV-seropositive. The sample comprised PBMCs. J is TRBJ1-5 and V is TRBV2, with a tentative D call TRBD1 (6 bases). The CDR3 protein is CASSEVGANQPQHF. The CDR3 DNA reads as TGTGCCAGCAGTGAAGTGGGGGCGAATCAGCCCCAGCATTTT.